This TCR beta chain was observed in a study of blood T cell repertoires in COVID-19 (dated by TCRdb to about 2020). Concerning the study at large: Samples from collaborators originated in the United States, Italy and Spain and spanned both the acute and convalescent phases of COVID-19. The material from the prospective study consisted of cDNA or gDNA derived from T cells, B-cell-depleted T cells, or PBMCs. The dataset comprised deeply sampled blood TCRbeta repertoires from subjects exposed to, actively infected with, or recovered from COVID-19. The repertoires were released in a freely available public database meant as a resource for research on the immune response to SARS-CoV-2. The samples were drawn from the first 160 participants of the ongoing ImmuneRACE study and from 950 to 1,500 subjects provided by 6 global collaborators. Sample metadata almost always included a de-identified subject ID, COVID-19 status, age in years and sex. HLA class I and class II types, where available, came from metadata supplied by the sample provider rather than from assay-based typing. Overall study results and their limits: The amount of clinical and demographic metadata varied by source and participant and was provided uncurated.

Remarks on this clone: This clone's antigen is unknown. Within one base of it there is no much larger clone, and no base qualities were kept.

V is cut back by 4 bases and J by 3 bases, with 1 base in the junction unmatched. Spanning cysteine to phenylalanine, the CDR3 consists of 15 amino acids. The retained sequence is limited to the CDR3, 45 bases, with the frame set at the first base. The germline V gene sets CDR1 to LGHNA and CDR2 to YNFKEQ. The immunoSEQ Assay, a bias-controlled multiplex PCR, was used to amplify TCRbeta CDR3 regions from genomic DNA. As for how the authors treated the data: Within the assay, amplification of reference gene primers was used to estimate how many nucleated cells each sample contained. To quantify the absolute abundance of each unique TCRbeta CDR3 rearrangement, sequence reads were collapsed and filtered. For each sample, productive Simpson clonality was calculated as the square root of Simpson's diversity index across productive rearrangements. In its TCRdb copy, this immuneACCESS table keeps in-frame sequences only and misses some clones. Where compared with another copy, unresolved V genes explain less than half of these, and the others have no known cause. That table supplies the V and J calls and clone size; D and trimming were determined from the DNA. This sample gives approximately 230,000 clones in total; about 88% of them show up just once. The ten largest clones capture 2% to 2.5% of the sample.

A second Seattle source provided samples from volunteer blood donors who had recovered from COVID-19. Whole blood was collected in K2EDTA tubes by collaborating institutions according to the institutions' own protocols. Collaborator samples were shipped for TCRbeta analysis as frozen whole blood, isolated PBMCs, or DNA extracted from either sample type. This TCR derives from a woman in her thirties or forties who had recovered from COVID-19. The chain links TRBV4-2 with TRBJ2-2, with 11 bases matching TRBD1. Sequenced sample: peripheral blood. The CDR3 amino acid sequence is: CASSRGQGDTGELFF. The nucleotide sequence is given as TGTGCCAGCAGCCGGGGACAGGGGGACACCGGGGAGCTGTTTTTT.